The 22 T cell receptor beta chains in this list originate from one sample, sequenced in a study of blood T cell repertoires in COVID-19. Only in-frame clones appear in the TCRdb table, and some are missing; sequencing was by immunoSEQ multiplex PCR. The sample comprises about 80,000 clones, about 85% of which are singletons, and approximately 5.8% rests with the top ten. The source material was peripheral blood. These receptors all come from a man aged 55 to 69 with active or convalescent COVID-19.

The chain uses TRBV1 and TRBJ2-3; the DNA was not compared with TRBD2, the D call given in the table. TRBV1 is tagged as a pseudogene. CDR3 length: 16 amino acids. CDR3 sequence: CTSSQGRGGGTDTQYF. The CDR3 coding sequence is TGCACCAGCAGCCAAGGGCGGGGGGGAGGTACAGATACGCAGTATTTT.

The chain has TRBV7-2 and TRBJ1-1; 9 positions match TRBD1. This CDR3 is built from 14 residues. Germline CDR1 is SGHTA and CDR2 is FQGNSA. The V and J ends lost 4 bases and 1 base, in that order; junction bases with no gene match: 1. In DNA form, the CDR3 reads TGTGCCAGCAGCTCGGACAGGGGGAACACTGAAGCTTTCTTT. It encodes CASSSDRGNTEAFF.

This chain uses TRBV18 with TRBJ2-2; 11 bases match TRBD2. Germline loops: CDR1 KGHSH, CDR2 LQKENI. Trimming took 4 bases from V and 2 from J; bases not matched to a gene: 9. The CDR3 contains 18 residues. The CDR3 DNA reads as TGTGCCAGCTCACAAAAAGGACTAGCGGGTTTTAACACCGGGGAGCTGTTTTTT. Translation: CASSQKGLAGFNTGELFF.

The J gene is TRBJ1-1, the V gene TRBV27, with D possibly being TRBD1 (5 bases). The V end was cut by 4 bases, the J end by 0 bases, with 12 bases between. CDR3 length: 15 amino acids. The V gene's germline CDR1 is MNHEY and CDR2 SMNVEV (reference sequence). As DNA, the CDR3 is TGTGCCAGCAGTTCCTCAGGGAATGTGAACACTGAAGCTTTCTTT. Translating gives CASSSSGNVNTEAFF.

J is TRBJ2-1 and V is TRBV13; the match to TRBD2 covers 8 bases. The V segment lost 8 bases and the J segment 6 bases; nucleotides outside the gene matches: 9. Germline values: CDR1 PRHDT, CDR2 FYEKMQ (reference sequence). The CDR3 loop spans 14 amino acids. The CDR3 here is CASSSGGARNEQFF. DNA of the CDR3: TGTGCCAGCTCCTCGGGGGGGGCCCGCAATGAGCAGTTCTTC.

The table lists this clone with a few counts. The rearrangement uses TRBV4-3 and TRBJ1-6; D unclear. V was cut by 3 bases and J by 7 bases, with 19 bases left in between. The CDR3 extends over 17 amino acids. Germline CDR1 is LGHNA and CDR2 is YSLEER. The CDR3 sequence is CASSHRETSRGNSPLHF. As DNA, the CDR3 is TGCGCCAGCAGCCATCGGGAGACGTCCCGCGGGAATTCACCCCTCCACTTT.

CDR3 loop: CASRSSGVFGETQYF. The CDR3 DNA sequence: TGTGCCAGCAGATCCTCGGGGGTTTTCGGGGAGACCCAGTACTTC. The chain employs TRBV6-5 and TRBJ2-5; the D gene is possibly TRBD2 (6 bases). This CDR3 is built from 15 residues. Germline CDR1 and CDR2: MNHEY and SVGAGI. V gave up 6 bases and J gave up 5 bases, with 19 bases separating them.

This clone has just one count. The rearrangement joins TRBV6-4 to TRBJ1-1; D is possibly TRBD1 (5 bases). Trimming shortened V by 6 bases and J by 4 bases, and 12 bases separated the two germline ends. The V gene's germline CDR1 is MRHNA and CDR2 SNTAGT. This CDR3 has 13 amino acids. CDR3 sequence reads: CASRGGFGTEAFF. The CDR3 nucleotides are TGTGCCAGCAGGGGGGGTTTCGGCACTGAAGCTTTCTTT.

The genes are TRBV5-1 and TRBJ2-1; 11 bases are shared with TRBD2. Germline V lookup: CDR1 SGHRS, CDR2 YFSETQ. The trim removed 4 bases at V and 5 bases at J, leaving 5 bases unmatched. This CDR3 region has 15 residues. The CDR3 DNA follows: TGCGCCAGCAGCAATCTAGCGGGGGGTGACAATGAGCAGTTCTTC. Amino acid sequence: CASSNLAGGDNEQFF.

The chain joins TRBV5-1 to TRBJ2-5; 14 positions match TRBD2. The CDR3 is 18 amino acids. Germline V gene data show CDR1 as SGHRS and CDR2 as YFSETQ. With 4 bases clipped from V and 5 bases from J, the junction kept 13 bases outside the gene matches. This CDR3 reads CASSVGLAGAQRGETQYF. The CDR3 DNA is TGCGCCAGCAGCGTGGGACTAGCGGGGGCCCAACGGGGCGAGACCCAGTACTTC.

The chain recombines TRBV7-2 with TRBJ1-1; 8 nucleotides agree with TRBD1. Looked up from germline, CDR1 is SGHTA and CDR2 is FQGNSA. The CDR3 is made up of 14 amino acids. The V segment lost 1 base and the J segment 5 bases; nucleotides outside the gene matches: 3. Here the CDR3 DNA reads TGTGCCAGCAGCTTAGGGACAGGGAAGACTGAAGCTTTCTTT. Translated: CASSLGTGKTEAFF.

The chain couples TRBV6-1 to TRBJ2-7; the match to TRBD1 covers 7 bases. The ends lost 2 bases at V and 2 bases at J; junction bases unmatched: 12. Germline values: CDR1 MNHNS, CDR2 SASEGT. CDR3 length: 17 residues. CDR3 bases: TGTGCCAGCAGTGAAATGTCCGGGACAGCACCAACCTACGAGCAGTACTTC. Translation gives CASSEMSGTAPTYEQYF.

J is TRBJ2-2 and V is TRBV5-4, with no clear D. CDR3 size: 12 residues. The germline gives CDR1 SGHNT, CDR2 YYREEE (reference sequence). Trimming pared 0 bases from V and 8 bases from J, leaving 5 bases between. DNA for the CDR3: TGTGCCAGCAGCTTGGAACAGGGGGAGCTGTTTTTT. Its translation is CASSLEQGELFF.

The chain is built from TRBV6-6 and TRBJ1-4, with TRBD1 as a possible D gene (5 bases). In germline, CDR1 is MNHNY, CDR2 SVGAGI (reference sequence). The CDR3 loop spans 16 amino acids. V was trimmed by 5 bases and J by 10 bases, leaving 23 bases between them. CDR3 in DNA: TGTGCCAGCAGTCCCACTCAGGGTTTCGGGACTGGAAAACTGTTTTTT. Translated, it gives CASSPTQGFGTGKLFF.

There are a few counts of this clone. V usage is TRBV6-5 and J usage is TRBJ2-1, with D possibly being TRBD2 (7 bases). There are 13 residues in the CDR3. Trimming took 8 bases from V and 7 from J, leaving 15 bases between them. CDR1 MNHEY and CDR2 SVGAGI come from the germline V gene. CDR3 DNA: TGTGCCAGCGACGCGGGGGCCCTTAATGAGCAGTTCTTC. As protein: CASDAGALNEQFF.

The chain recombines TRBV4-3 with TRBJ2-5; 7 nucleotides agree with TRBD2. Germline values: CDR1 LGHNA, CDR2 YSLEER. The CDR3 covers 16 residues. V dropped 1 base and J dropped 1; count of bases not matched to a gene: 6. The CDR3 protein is CASSQVWRGSQETQYF. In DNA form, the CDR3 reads TGCGCCAGCAGCCAAGTGTGGCGGGGGAGCCAAGAGACCCAGTACTTC.

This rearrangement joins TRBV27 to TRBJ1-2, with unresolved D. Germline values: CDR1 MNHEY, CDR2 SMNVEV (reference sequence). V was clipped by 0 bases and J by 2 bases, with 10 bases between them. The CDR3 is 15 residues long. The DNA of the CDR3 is TGTGCCAGCAGTTTATCCGCCCAACAGAACTATGGCTACACCTTC. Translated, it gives CASSLSAQQNYGYTF.

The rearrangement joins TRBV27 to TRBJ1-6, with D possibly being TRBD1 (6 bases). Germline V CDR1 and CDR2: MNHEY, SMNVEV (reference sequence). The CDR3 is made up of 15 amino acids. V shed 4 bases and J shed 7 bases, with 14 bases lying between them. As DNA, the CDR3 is TGTGCCAGCAGTTCGACAGGCCCAGCGAATTCACCCCTCCACTTT. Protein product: CASSSTGPANSPLHF.

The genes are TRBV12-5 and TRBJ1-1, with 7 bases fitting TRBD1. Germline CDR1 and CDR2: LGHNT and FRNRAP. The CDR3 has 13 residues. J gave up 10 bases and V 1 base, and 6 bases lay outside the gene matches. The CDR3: CASGLATGRGAFF. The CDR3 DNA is TGTGCTAGTGGTTTGGCGACAGGGAGAGGAGCTTTCTTT.

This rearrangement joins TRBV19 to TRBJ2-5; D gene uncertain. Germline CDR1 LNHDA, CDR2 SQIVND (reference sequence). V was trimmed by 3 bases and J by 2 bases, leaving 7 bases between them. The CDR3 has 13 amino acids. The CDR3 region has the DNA TGTGCCAGTAGTATGACTTCTCAAGAGACCCAGTACTTC. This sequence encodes CASSMTSQETQYF.

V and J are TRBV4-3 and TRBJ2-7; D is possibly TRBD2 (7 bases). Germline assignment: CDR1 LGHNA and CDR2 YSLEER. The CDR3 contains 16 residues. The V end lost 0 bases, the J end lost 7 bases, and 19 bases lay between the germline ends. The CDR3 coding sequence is TGCGCCAGCAGCCAAGATCGGGGCGGGGGCGGTTGGGAGCAGTACTTC. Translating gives CASSQDRGGGGWEQYF.

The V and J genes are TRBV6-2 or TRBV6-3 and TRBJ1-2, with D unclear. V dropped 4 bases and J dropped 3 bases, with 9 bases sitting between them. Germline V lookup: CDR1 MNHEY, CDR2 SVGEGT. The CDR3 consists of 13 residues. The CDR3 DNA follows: TGTGCCAGCAGTTCTAACGGGGACTATGGCTACACCTTC. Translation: CASSSNGDYGYTF.